This TCR beta chain was recorded in a study of T cell responses to AZD1222 COVID-19 vaccine. General observations from the study: Repertoire sampling occurred only after the peak T cell response.

Germline CDR1 reads MNHEY; CDR2 reads SVGAGI. The length of the CDR3 is 14 residues. The V gene end was trimmed by 11 bases and the J gene end by 2 bases; junction bases not matched to a gene: 8. Generated by immunoSEQ multiplex PCR, the TCRdb table keeps only in-frame clones and is missing some. The data show more than 100,000 clones, with around 86% seen just once and roughly 1.2% held by the top ten. As to this clone: Its antigen is still unknown.

The clonotype comes from an adult in good health. V gene TRBV6-5 combines with J gene TRBJ2-3; TRBD2 matches 9 bases. Sequenced here: peripheral blood, sampled on day 0 of AZD1222 vaccination. The CDR3 loop is CASSAGGPTDTQYF. The CDR3 DNA is TGTGCCTCCTCAGCGGGGGGACCCACAGATACGCAGTATTTT.